The present T cell receptor (beta chain) was sequenced within a study of shared clonotypes between healthy human individuals. Overall study findings and caveats: The donor pool, a small one, limited the genetic and exposure-history diversity represented. Expectations were that clonotype sharing among donors would be affected by sequencing depth.

V shed 6 bases and J shed 1 base, with 10 bases lying between them. This CDR3 has 15 residues. CDR1 and CDR2 from the germline V gene are MGHRA and YSYEKL. About this clone: Its antigen is not known.

In the original analysis: Filtering differed for immunoSEQ, which gave only junction sequences without quality scores. Using immunoSEQ multiplex PCR, the repertoire was profiled, and TCRdb retains in-frame clones only, with some absent. That table furnishes V, J and clone size, whereas the DNA furnished D and trimming. The sample has hundreds of thousands of clones, approximately 80% seen once; the top ten hold around 11%. The source of this sequence is a woman aged 40 to 50 in good health. Some clones in this sample may be carry-over from other donors' samples. V and J are TRBV4-1 and TRBJ2-6, with D perhaps matching TRBD2 (5 bases). The sequencing sample was made of PBMCs. CDR3: CASSVPGSGANVLTF. The CDR3 coding sequence is TGCGCCAGCAGTGTACCGGGATCTGGGGCCAACGTCCTGACTTTC.